Included here is one T cell receptor (beta chain) sequence, with context. Data came from immunoSEQ multiplex PCR; TCRdb stores just in-frame clones and leaves some out. The table shows some 190,000 clones, with 88% occurring only once. In germline, CDR1 is SGHVS, CDR2 FNYEAQ. This CDR3 comprises 13 residues. Trimming removed 0 bases at V and 5 bases at J, with 5 bases between. These data come from a study of blood T cell repertoires in COVID-19. The sequence derives from a man between 18 and 35 years old with active or convalescent COVID-19. The sample taken for sequencing was peripheral blood. This chain uses TRBV7-6 with TRBJ1-3; D is ambiguous. The CDR3 loop is CASSLAARNTIYF. The CDR3, as DNA: TGTGCCAGCAGCTTAGCGGCCAGAAACACCATATATTTT.